The T cell receptor beta chain under discussion was sequenced for a study of tumor and adjacent non-tumor tissue in lung cancer. This sample's RNA came from whole unsorted tissue. Three rounds of nested PCR, following a modified ARM-PCR protocol, produced the TCRbeta library. TCRdb re-called the multiplex PCR reads with MiXCR, one entry per CDR3 protein. The sample contains around 200,000 distinct CDR3 sequences, 70% to 75% of which appear only once. V was shortened by 1 base and J by 7 bases, with 13 bases between the two germline ends. The CDR3 length is 14 residues. Germline CDR1 and CDR2: SEHNR and FQNEAQ (reference sequence).

Sequenced sample: lung tumor tissue. This clonotype originated in a man in his fifties or sixties with non-small cell lung cancer. V is TRBV7-9 and J is TRBJ1-2, with no clear D. The CDR3 loop is CASSLEAGGLGYTF. The CDR3 DNA is TGTGCCAGCAGCTTAGAGGCAGGTGGGCTTGGCTACACCTTC.